This TCR beta chain was observed in a study of blood T cell repertoires in COVID-19. On the study more broadly: Specimens from acute and convalescent COVID-19 originated in the United States, Italy and Spain. Nucleic acid was either cDNA or gDNA, and it came from T cells, B-cell-depleted T cells, or PBMCs.

It was during active infection that Seattle patients were enrolled and then longitudinally followed. The V segment lost 8 bases and the J segment 10 bases; nucleotides outside the gene matches: 8. The CDR3 covers 13 residues. Germline-derived CDR1 and CDR2 are MDHEN and SYDVKM. In the source study's methods: Quantification of nucleated cells was approximated via reference gene primer amplification. Sequencing was performed with immunoSEQ multiplex PCR; in TCRdb, only in-frame clones are kept and a portion is missing. That table supplies the V and J calls and clone size; D and trimming were determined from the DNA. The sample holds around 400,000 clones, more than 75% seen once.

The chain employs TRBV28 and TRBJ1-6; 7 bases line up with TRBD1. Specimen: peripheral blood. The receptor's source is a woman aged 25 to 39 with COVID-19, enrolled during active disease. The CDR3 sequence: CASGGQSVSPLHF. In nucleotides, the CDR3 is TGTGCCAGCGGGGGACAGTCTGTGTCACCCCTCCACTTT.